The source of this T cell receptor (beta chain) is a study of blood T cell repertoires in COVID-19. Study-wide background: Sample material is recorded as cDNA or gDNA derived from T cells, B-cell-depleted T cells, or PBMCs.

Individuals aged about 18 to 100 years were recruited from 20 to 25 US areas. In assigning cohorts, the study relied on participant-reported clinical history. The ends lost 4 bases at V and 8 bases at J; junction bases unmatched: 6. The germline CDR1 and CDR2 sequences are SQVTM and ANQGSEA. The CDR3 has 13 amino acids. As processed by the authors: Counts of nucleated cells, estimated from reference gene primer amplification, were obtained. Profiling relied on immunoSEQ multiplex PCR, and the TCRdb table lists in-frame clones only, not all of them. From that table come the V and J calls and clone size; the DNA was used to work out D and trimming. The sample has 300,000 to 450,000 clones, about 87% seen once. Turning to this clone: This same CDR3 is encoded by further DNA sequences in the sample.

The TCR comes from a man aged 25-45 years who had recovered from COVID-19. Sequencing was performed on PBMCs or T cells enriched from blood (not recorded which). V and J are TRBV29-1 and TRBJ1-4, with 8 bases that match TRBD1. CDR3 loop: CSVGGTGGEKLFF. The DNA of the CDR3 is TGCAGCGTTGGTGGGACAGGCGGGGAAAAACTGTTTTTT.